One and the same sample provided the 10 T cell receptor beta chains below, sequenced in a study of PD-L1 blockade in urothelial cancer listed by TCRdb under 2017. Libraries were prepared through the immunoSEQ multiplex PCR assay. TCRdb's version of the immuneACCESS table is confined to in-frame rearrangements and falls short of the full clone set. An unresolved V gene accounts for under half of the shortfall where checked; the remainder is of unknown origin. Recorded for this sample are 20,000 to 25,000 clones; approximately 90% of them occurred a single time. The leading ten clones occupy 11% of the sample. According to the study, the label for this sample's time point signals: peripheral blood 6 weeks after treatment start. The source was PBMCs, collected around atezolizumab (anti-PD-L1) treatment. The receptors originated from a woman in her sixties or seventies with urothelial cancer.

The genes are TRBV11-2 and TRBJ2-1; 10 nucleotides line up with TRBD2. CDR1 is SGHAT, CDR2 FQNNGV, per germline. The junction had 7 bases not matched to a gene; V was cut back by 0 bases and J by 8 bases. This CDR3 has 16 residues. The CDR3 is CASSLDGLAGVYEQFF. CDR3 bases: TGTGCCAGCAGCTTAGACGGTCTAGCGGGAGTCTATGAGCAGTTCTTC.

The chain joins TRBV11-2 to TRBJ2-3; D gene uncertain. The ends were cut back, 4 bases at V and 1 base at J, with 3 bases in the middle. This CDR3 comprises 12 residues. CDR1 and CDR2 from the germline V gene are SGHAT and FQNNGV. CDR3 sequence (DNA): TGTGCCAGCAGCTCCGGCACAGATACGCAGTATTTT. It specifies CASSSGTDTQYF.

The chain couples TRBV7-8 to TRBJ1-1, with a tentative D call TRBD1 (6 bases). This CDR3 spans 13 amino acids. Germline CDR1 reads SGHVS; CDR2 reads FQNEAQ. Trimming removed 5 bases from V and 6 bases from J, with 13 bases in between. CDR3 nucleotides: TGTGCCAGCAGCAACCAGGGGTGGTCTGAAGCTTTCTTT. Its translation: CASSNQGWSEAFF.

The chain carries TRBV2 and TRBJ2-5, with D maybe TRBD1 (6 bases). The CDR3 covers 16 residues. Germline values: CDR1 SNHLY, CDR2 FYNNEI. Trimming left V 6 bases short and J 1 base short, with 18 bases between. In DNA form, the CDR3 reads TGTGCCAGCAGCGAGCCTTCGCAGGGGACCCAAGAGACCCAGTACTTC. This codes for CASSEPSQGTQETQYF.

The rearrangement joins TRBV10-3 to TRBJ1-1; TRBD1 might be the D (5 bases). Germline loops: CDR1 ENHRY, CDR2 SYGVKD. V was pared by 2 bases and J by 3 bases, with 13 bases between. The CDR3 loop spans 15 amino acids. The DNA for the CDR3 is TGTGCCATCAGTGAGGGCGGGGGAGTCGACACTGAAGCTTTCTTT. This gives the protein CAISEGGGVDTEAFF.

This chain joins TRBV7-9 and TRBJ1-6; 7 bases agree with TRBD1. The V gene end was trimmed by 5 bases and the J gene end by 10 bases; junction bases not matched to a gene: 14. Germline V gene sequence: CDR1 SEHNR, CDR2 FQNEAQ (reference sequence). The CDR3 runs to 16 residues. The CDR3 DNA reads TGTGCCAGCAGCAGACTAGGGGGGACAGCACTCTCACCCCTCCACTTT. It translates to CASSRLGGTALSPLHF. Variable domain in full (rest from reference TRBV7-9 and TRBJ1-6): DTGVSQNPRHKITKRGQNVTFRCDPISEHNRLYWYRQTLGQGPEFLTYFQNEAQLEKSRLLSDRFSAERPKGSFSTLEIQRTEQGDSAMYLCASSRLGGTALSPLHFGNGTRLTVT.

The genes are TRBV19 and TRBJ1-4, with D maybe TRBD1 (5 bases). Germline V lookup: CDR1 LNHDA, CDR2 SQIVND (reference sequence). The V end was cut by 5 bases, the J end by 8 bases, with 12 bases between. The CDR3 runs to 13 residues. CDR3 in DNA: TGTGCCAGTAGTGTTGCGGGGCCAGAAAAACTGTTTTTT. Amino acids: CASSVAGPEKLFF.

The chain is built from TRBV28 and TRBJ1-1; D gene uncertain. The CDR3 consists of 14 residues. CDR1 and CDR2 from the germline V gene are MDHEN and SYDVKM. V lost 3 bases, J lost 4 bases, and 12 bases lay in between. CDR3 in amino acids: CASSFRGVVTEAFF. DNA for the CDR3: TGTGCCAGCAGTTTTCGGGGAGTCGTCACTGAAGCTTTCTTT.

V and J are TRBV29-1 and TRBJ2-3, with D perhaps matching TRBD1 (5 bases). V was clipped by 3 bases and J by 4 bases, with 11 bases between them. Germline V gene sequence: CDR1 SQVTM, CDR2 ANQGSEA. The CDR3 runs 13 residues. The CDR3 spells CSVEVRAADTQYF. The DNA of the CDR3 is TGCAGCGTTGAGGTCAGGGCCGCAGATACGCAGTATTTT.

The rearrangement joins TRBV5-1 to TRBJ1-5; 7 bases line up with TRBD1. The J segment lost 0 bases and the V segment lost 4 bases, leaving 4 bases of the junction unmatched. The CDR3 spans 15 residues. CDR1 is SGHRS, CDR2 YFSETQ, per germline. The CDR3 DNA reads TGCGCCAGCAGCGTAGGGGGCTTTAGCAATCAGCCCCAGCATTTT. Its translation is CASSVGGFSNQPQHF.